These T cell receptor beta chains were read from a single sample in a study of blood T cell repertoires in COVID-19. Only in-frame clones appear in the TCRdb table, and some are missing; sequencing was by immunoSEQ multiplex PCR. The sample shows some 260,000 clones, 75% to 90% of them seen only once. Input material: peripheral blood. These receptor sequences come from a woman between 65 and 79 years old with COVID-19, enrolled during active disease. Both conserved end residues are part of each CDR3. A D gene is named only where the DNA matches it firmly. Rows give clone size only sometimes, using once, few, many, or a class for an expanded clone.

clone_size: .; d_call: .; j_call: TRBJ1-3; v_call: TRBV10-1; cdr3_nt: TGCGCCAGCAGTACGAGCAGGGGAGACACCATATATTTT; cdr3_aa: CASSTSRGDTIYF
clone_size: .; d_call: TRBD1; j_call: TRBJ1-2; v_call: TRBV5-1; cdr3_nt: TGCGCCAGCAGCCCCGGACAGGGGTTCGACTATGGCTACACCTTC; cdr3_aa: CASSPGQGFDYGYTF
clone_size: .; d_call: .; j_call: TRBJ1-2; v_call: TRBV19; cdr3_nt: TGTGCCAGTAGTTCTACTGCTCTGAGCGGCTATGGCTACACCTTC; cdr3_aa: CASSSTALSGYGYTF
clone_size: .; d_call: TRBD2; j_call: TRBJ2-5; v_call: TRBV5-1; cdr3_nt: TGCGCCAGCAGCTCTAGCGGGAGAGGGGAGACCCAGTACTTC; cdr3_aa: CASSSSGRGETQYF
clone_size: once; d_call: .; j_call: TRBJ1-4; v_call: TRBV5-1; cdr3_nt: TGCGCCAGCGCCCTCCAGGGGATGGCAACTAATGAAAAACTGTTTTTT; cdr3_aa: CASALQGMATNEKLFF
clone_size: .; d_call: .; j_call: TRBJ1-2; v_call: TRBV6-1; cdr3_nt: TGTGCCAGCAGTGGAAAAGGACCGGGGGGTGGCTATGGCTACACCTTC; cdr3_aa: CASSGKGPGGGYGYTF
clone_size: .; d_call: TRBD2; j_call: TRBJ2-3; v_call: TRBV19; cdr3_nt: TGTGCGGTTGGACTAGCGGGCGTCACAGATACGCAGTATTTT; cdr3_aa: CAVGLAGVTDTQYF
clone_size: .; d_call: .; j_call: TRBJ2-4; v_call: TRBV5-1; cdr3_nt: TGCGCCAGCAGCTTGGCGGGCGGACTAGCCAAAAACATTCAGTACTTC; cdr3_aa: CASSLAGGLAKNIQYF
clone_size: once; d_call: .; j_call: TRBJ2-5; v_call: TRBV29-1; cdr3_nt: TGCAGCGCAGCTTCGGAGACCCAGTACTTC; cdr3_aa: CSAASETQYF
clone_size: .; d_call: TRBD1; j_call: TRBJ2-7; v_call: TRBV5-4; cdr3_nt: TGTGCCAGCAGCTCCGGAGACAGGGGGGCCGAGCAGTACTTC; cdr3_aa: CASSSGDRGAEQYF
clone_size: once; d_call: .; j_call: TRBJ1-1; v_call: TRBV27; cdr3_nt: TGTGCCAGCAGTTTAAGTTTCCAGGGGACAACTTTCTTT; cdr3_aa: CASSLSFQGTTFF
clone_size: .; d_call: .; j_call: TRBJ1-3; v_call: TRBV7-9; cdr3_nt: TGTGCCAGCAGCTTACCAGGGCGGGAAAACACCATATATTTT; cdr3_aa: CASSLPGRENTIYF
clone_size: .; d_call: TRBD2; j_call: TRBJ2-1; v_call: TRBV15; cdr3_nt: TGTGCCACCAGCAGGGAGGGACTAGCGGGAGTAGGGGTCTTC; cdr3_aa: CATSREGLAGVGVF
clone_size: once; d_call: .; j_call: TRBJ1-1; v_call: TRBV5-1; cdr3_nt: TGCGCCAGCAGCTTACGGGTGAACACTGAAGCTTTCTTT; cdr3_aa: CASSLRVNTEAFF
clone_size: .; d_call: .; j_call: TRBJ2-5; v_call: TRBV3-1/TRBV3-2; cdr3_nt: TGTGCCAGCAGCACCGGGACGGGGGTTTCTCAGACCCAGTACTTC; cdr3_aa: CASSTGTGVSQTQYF
clone_size: .; d_call: TRBD2; j_call: TRBJ2-5; v_call: TRBV11-2; cdr3_nt: TGTGCCAGCAGGACCTGGGGTAGCGGGATAGTAGGAGAGACCCAGTACTTC; cdr3_aa: CASRTWGSGIVGETQYF
clone_size: .; d_call: TRBD2; j_call: TRBJ2-1; v_call: TRBV3-1/TRBV3-2; cdr3_nt: TGTGCCAGCAGCCCCGGGACTAGCGGGAGGAATGAGCAGTTCTTC; cdr3_aa: CASSPGTSGRNEQFF
clone_size: .; d_call: TRBD2; j_call: TRBJ2-2; v_call: TRBV5-1; cdr3_nt: TGCGCCAGCAGCTCACAAATTACAACTAGCGGGGTCGGGGAGCTGTTTTTT; cdr3_aa: CASSSQITTSGVGELFF
clone_size: .; d_call: TRBD2; j_call: TRBJ2-5; v_call: TRBV9; cdr3_nt: TGTGCCAGCAGCCCTACTAGCGCCCACCAAGAGACCCAGTACTTC; cdr3_aa: CASSPTSAHQETQYF
clone_size: .; d_call: TRBD2; j_call: TRBJ2-1; v_call: TRBV7-9; cdr3_nt: TGTGCCAGCACCATAGCGGGAGGGGATGAGCAGTTCTTC; cdr3_aa: CASTIAGGDEQFF
clone_size: .; d_call: TRBD1; j_call: TRBJ1-2; v_call: TRBV27; cdr3_nt: TGTGCCAGCAGTTTAGGACAGGGCCTCGGCTACACCTTC; cdr3_aa: CASSLGQGLGYTF
clone_size: .; d_call: .; j_call: TRBJ2-2; v_call: TRBV4-3; cdr3_nt: TGCGCCAGCAGCCAAGACGGGGGGCTGGCCGGGGAGCTGTTTTTT; cdr3_aa: CASSQDGGLAGELFF
clone_size: .; d_call: TRBD2; j_call: TRBJ2-1; v_call: TRBV5-4; cdr3_nt: TGTGCCAGCAGCTTTACCGGGACTAGTGAGCAGTTCTTC; cdr3_aa: CASSFTGTSEQFF
clone_size: .; d_call: .; j_call: TRBJ1-5; v_call: TRBV4-1; cdr3_nt: TGCGCCAGCAGCCAAAAACAGGGTAGCAATCAGCCCCAGCATTTT; cdr3_aa: CASSQKQGSNQPQHF
clone_size: few; d_call: TRBD2; j_call: TRBJ2-1; v_call: TRBV2; cdr3_nt: TGTGCCAGCAGTGAATTGGCGGGAGGGGTCAATGAGCAGTTCTTC; cdr3_aa: CASSELAGGVNEQFF
clone_size: .; d_call: TRBD1; j_call: TRBJ2-4; v_call: TRBV29-1; cdr3_nt: TGCAGCGTTGGGGACAGAACTCCTTTAGCCAAAAACATTCAGTACTTC; cdr3_aa: CSVGDRTPLAKNIQYF
clone_size: .; d_call: .; j_call: TRBJ2-7; v_call: TRBV27; cdr3_nt: TGTGCCAGCGCGAAAGGACAGAACCCCTACGAGCAGTACTTC; cdr3_aa: CASAKGQNPYEQYF
clone_size: .; d_call: TRBD1; j_call: TRBJ1-1; v_call: TRBV7-9; cdr3_nt: TGTGCCAGCAGCTTAGGGGACAGCGTTTACACTGAAGCTTTCTTT; cdr3_aa: CASSLGDSVYTEAFF
clone_size: .; d_call: .; j_call: TRBJ1-1; v_call: TRBV19; cdr3_nt: TGTGCCAGTAGTATCCCGTGGAACACTGAAGCTTTCTTT; cdr3_aa: CASSIPWNTEAFF
clone_size: .; d_call: .; j_call: TRBJ1-6; v_call: TRBV10-3; cdr3_nt: TGTGCCATCAGCCCCATGGGGCTGGGTAATTCACCCCTCCACTTT; cdr3_aa: CAISPMGLGNSPLHF
clone_size: .; d_call: TRBD1; j_call: TRBJ1-4; v_call: TRBV5-1; cdr3_nt: TGCGCCAGCAGCTTGACAGGGGGTGATGAAAAACTGTTTTTT; cdr3_aa: CASSLTGGDEKLFF
clone_size: once; d_call: .; j_call: TRBJ2-7; v_call: TRBV7-3; cdr3_nt: TGTGCCAGCAGCTTAAGCCCAGGGGTCGAGCAGTACTTC; cdr3_aa: CASSLSPGVEQYF
clone_size: .; d_call: .; j_call: TRBJ2-1; v_call: TRBV15; cdr3_nt: TGTGCCACCAGCCGTGGGGCTGACCTCTACAATGAGCAGTTCTTC; cdr3_aa: CATSRGADLYNEQFF
clone_size: .; d_call: TRBD2; j_call: TRBJ2-1; v_call: TRBV4-1; cdr3_nt: TGCGCCAGCAGCCCCAAGTTATTAGCGGGAGGTATCCATGAGCAGTTCTTC; cdr3_aa: CASSPKLLAGGIHEQFF
clone_size: .; d_call: TRBD1; j_call: TRBJ2-3; v_call: TRBV5-1; cdr3_nt: TGCGCCAGCAGCCACGGGACAGGGGGAGGCACAGATACGCAGTATTTT; cdr3_aa: CASSHGTGGGTDTQYF
clone_size: .; d_call: TRBD2; j_call: TRBJ2-7; v_call: TRBV30; cdr3_nt: TGTGCCTGGAGTGTACACGGGAGGGTGCCCTACGAGCAGTACTTC; cdr3_aa: CAWSVHGRVPYEQYF
clone_size: .; d_call: .; j_call: TRBJ2-1; v_call: TRBV7-2; cdr3_nt: TGTGCCAGCAGCTTATCCCAAATTAGATACAATGAGCAGTTCTTC; cdr3_aa: CASSLSQIRYNEQFF
clone_size: once; d_call: .; j_call: TRBJ1-4; v_call: TRBV5-1; cdr3_nt: TGCGCCAGCAGCTTGTTCGGACTGACTAAGGAAAAACTGTTTTTT; cdr3_aa: CASSLFGLTKEKLFF
clone_size: .; d_call: .; j_call: TRBJ2-2; v_call: TRBV18; cdr3_nt: TGTGCCAGCTCCCAATCGACAGAAGCCGGGGAGCTGTTTTTT; cdr3_aa: CASSQSTEAGELFF
clone_size: .; d_call: .; j_call: TRBJ2-3; v_call: TRBV5-1; cdr3_nt: TGCGCCAGCAGCTTACAGGGAGGGGCAGATACGCAGTATTTT; cdr3_aa: CASSLQGGADTQYF
clone_size: .; d_call: TRBD1; j_call: TRBJ2-7; v_call: TRBV28; cdr3_nt: TGTGCCAGCAGTTTAATCGACAGGGGGCTATACGAGCAGTACTTC; cdr3_aa: CASSLIDRGLYEQYF
clone_size: .; d_call: .; j_call: TRBJ1-1; v_call: TRBV5-1; cdr3_nt: TGCGCCAGCAGCAAAGACGGACAGAACACTGAAGCTTTCTTT; cdr3_aa: CASSKDGQNTEAFF
clone_size: few; d_call: .; j_call: TRBJ1-1; v_call: TRBV14; cdr3_nt: TGTGCCAGCAGCCAAGCCACAGGGAGAAGGATGAACACTGAAGCTTTCTTT; cdr3_aa: CASSQATGRRMNTEAFF
clone_size: few; d_call: .; j_call: TRBJ2-7; v_call: TRBV5-1; cdr3_nt: TGCGCCAGCAGCTCCCGGAGGGCAGAAACCTACGAGCAGTACTTC; cdr3_aa: CASSSRRAETYEQYF
clone_size: .; d_call: TRBD2; j_call: TRBJ2-7; v_call: TRBV5-1; cdr3_nt: TGCGCCAGCAGGTTTACTAGCGGGGTATCCTACGAGCAGTACTTC; cdr3_aa: CASRFTSGVSYEQYF
clone_size: .; d_call: .; j_call: TRBJ2-7; v_call: TRBV29-1; cdr3_nt: TGCAGCGTTGAAGACGCGCAGGGCTACGAGCAGTACTTC; cdr3_aa: CSVEDAQGYEQYF
clone_size: .; d_call: .; j_call: TRBJ1-1; v_call: TRBV19; cdr3_nt: TGTGCCAGTCGGGGGGCACAGATGAACACTGAAGCTTTCTTT; cdr3_aa: CASRGAQMNTEAFF
clone_size: .; d_call: .; j_call: TRBJ2-7; v_call: TRBV19; cdr3_nt: TGTGCCAGTAGTATTAATCCGGGAGAAAACTACGAGCAGTACTTC; cdr3_aa: CASSINPGENYEQYF
clone_size: .; d_call: TRBD2; j_call: TRBJ2-1; v_call: TRBV7-2; cdr3_nt: TGTGCCAGCAGCTTAGCGACGACTAGCGGATCCTACAATGAGCAGTTCTTC; cdr3_aa: CASSLATTSGSYNEQFF
clone_size: once; d_call: .; j_call: TRBJ2-5; v_call: TRBV7-9; cdr3_nt: TGTGCCAGCAGTTCTGTTTCCGGCGGGATCGCAAAAGAGACCCAGTACTTC; cdr3_aa: CASSSVSGGIAKETQYF
clone_size: few; d_call: TRBD1; j_call: TRBJ1-4; v_call: TRBV30; cdr3_nt: TGTGCCTGGAGTGTACCCACAGGGGGAGTATCAACTAATGAAAAACTGTTTTTT; cdr3_aa: CAWSVPTGGVSTNEKLFF
clone_size: .; d_call: .; j_call: TRBJ2-1; v_call: TRBV29-1; cdr3_nt: TGCAGCGTTGATGCTCGCGGCACCTACAATGAGCAGTTCTTC; cdr3_aa: CSVDARGTYNEQFF
clone_size: .; d_call: TRBD1; j_call: TRBJ2-1; v_call: TRBV28; cdr3_nt: TGTGCCAGCATTGGGGGGGACAGGGCCAAGGATGAGCAGTTCTTC; cdr3_aa: CASIGGDRAKDEQFF
clone_size: .; d_call: .; j_call: TRBJ1-2; v_call: TRBV19; cdr3_nt: TGTGCCAGTAGTACTCTGGACACCCGGTATGGCTACACCTTC; cdr3_aa: CASSTLDTRYGYTF
clone_size: .; d_call: .; j_call: TRBJ1-5; v_call: TRBV19; cdr3_nt: TGTGCCAGTAGGAGACTGGACAATCAGCCCCAGCATTTT; cdr3_aa: CASRRLDNQPQHF
clone_size: .; d_call: .; j_call: TRBJ2-1; v_call: TRBV6-1; cdr3_nt: TGTGCCAGCAGTGAAGCGTGGCTAGCGTCCTACAATGAGCAGTTCTTC; cdr3_aa: CASSEAWLASYNEQFF
clone_size: .; d_call: .; j_call: TRBJ2-2; v_call: TRBV28; cdr3_nt: TGTGCCAGCAGTTTTTACAGAGGGTCCGGGGAGCTGTTTTTT; cdr3_aa: CASSFYRGSGELFF
clone_size: many; d_call: .; j_call: TRBJ2-2; v_call: TRBV12-3/TRBV12-4; cdr3_nt: TGTGCCAGCACCCCTACGAACACCGGGGAGCTGTTTTTT; cdr3_aa: CASTPTNTGELFF
clone_size: .; d_call: .; j_call: TRBJ1-2; v_call: TRBV28; cdr3_nt: TGTGCCAGCAGCATCGACCTAAGCGGCTATGGCTACACCTTC; cdr3_aa: CASSIDLSGYGYTF
clone_size: .; d_call: TRBD1; j_call: TRBJ2-7; v_call: TRBV4-3; cdr3_nt: TGCGCCAGCAGCCAAGCAGGACAGGGCTTTTACGAGCAGTACTTC; cdr3_aa: CASSQAGQGFYEQYF